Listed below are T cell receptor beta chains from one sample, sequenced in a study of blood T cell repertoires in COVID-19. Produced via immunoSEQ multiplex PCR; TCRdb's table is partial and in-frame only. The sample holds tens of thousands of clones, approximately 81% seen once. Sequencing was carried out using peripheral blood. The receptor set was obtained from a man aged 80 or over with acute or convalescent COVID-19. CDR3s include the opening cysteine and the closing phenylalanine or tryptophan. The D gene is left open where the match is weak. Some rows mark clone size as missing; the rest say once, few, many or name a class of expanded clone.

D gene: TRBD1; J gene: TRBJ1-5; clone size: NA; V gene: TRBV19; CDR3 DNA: TGTGCCAGTAGTTCGACAGGGCCCCGTTCCAATCAGCCCCAGCATTTT; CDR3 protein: CASSSTGPRSNQPQHF
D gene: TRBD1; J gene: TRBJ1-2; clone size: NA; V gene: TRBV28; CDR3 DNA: TGTGCCAGCAGTTTAGCCGGGACAGGGAAAGGCTACACCTTC; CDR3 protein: CASSLAGTGKGYTF
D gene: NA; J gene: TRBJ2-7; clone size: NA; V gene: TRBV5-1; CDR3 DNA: TGCGCCAGCAGCTTGGCGTCAACCCAGTACAACGAGCAGTACTTC; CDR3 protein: CASSLASTQYNEQYF
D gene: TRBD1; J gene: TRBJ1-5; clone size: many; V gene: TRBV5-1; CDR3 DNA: TGCGCCAGCAGCTCAAGGGACAGCTATAGCAATCAGCCCCAGCATTTT; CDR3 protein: CASSSRDSYSNQPQHF
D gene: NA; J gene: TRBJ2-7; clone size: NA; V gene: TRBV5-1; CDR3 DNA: TGCGCCAGCAGCTCGACAGAAGCCTACGAGCAGTACTTC; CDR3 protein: CASSSTEAYEQYF
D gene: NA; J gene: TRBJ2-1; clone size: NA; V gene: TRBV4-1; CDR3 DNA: TGCGCCAGCAGCCAAGGGACCTTTAGCGTGAGCTCCTACAATGAGCAGTTCTTC; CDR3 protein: CASSQGTFSVSSYNEQFF
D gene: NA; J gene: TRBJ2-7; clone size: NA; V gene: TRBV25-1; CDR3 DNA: TGTGCCAGCAGCATGGTCGGAGGCGAGCAGTACTTC; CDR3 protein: CASSMVGGEQYF
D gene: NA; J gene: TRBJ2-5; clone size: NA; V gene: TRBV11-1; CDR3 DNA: TGTGCCAGCAGCCGGGGGAACCAAGAGACCCAGTACTTC; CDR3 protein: CASSRGNQETQYF
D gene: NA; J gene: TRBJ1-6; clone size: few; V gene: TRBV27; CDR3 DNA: TGTGCCAGCAGTTTCGGGAATTCACCCCTCCACTTT; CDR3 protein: CASSFGNSPLHF
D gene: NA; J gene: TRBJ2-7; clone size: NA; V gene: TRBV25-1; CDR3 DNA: TGTGCCAGCAGTGAATCCGGGATTCACCACGAGCAGTACTTC; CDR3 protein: CASSESGIHHEQYF
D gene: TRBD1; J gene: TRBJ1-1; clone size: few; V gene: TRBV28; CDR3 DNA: TGTGCCAGCAATTCGGGGACAGGGGGAAACACTGAAGCTTTCTTT; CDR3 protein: CASNSGTGGNTEAFF
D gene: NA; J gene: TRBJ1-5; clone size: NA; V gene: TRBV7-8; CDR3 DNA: TGTGCCAGCAGCTCGGGGGTGGCCGGCAATCAGCCCCAGCATTTT; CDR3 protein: CASSSGVAGNQPQHF
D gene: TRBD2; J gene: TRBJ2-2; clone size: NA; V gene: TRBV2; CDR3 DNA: TGTGCCAGCAGCCCCACGCCCGGAGCGGGAGGGTGGGCCGGGGAGCTGTTTTTT; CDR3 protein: CASSPTPGAGGWAGELFF
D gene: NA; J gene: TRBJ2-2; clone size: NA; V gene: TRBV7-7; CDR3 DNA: TGTGCTAGCAGCTTAGCTTCAGGGAACACCGGGGAGCTGTTTTTT; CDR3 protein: CASSLASGNTGELFF
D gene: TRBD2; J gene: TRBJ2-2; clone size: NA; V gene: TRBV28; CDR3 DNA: TGTGCCAGCAGCCGCTCCGGGACTAGCGGGAGAGGGAACACCGGGGAGCTGTTTTTT; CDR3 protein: CASSRSGTSGRGNTGELFF
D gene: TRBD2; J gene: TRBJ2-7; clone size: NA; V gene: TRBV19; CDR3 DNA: TGTGCCAGTGCCCGGAGCGGGAGCTCTGACGAGCAGTACTTC; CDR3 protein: CASARSGSSDEQYF
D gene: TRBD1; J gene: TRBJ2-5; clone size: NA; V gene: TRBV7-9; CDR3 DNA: TGTGCCAGCAGCACCGGGACAGCCTACCAAGAGACCCAGTACTTC; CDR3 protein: CASSTGTAYQETQYF
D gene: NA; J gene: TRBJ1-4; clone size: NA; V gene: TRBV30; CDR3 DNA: TGTGCCTGGAGTGCACCGATTGACAGAGACCTCTCTGGAAAACTGTTTTTT; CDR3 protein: CAWSAPIDRDLSGKLFF
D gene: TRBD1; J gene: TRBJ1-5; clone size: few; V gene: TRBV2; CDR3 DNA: TGTGCCAGCAGTGTGGACAGGGGAAGGGATCAGCCCCAGCATTTT; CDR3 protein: CASSVDRGRDQPQHF
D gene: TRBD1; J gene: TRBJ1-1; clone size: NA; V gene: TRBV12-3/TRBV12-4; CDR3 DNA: TGTGCCAGCAGCCGCCTGGGACAGGGGGAAGCTTTCTTT; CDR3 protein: CASSRLGQGEAFF
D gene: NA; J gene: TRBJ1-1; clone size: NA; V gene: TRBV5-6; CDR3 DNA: TGTGCCAGCAGCTCTGGCCGATTGGGCCAGGGTTTCACTGAAGCTTTCTTT; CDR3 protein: CASSSGRLGQGFTEAFF
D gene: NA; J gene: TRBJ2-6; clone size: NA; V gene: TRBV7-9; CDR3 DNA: TGTGCCAGCAGCTCACAGGGAACTGGGGCCAACGTCCTGACTTTC; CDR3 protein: CASSSQGTGANVLTF
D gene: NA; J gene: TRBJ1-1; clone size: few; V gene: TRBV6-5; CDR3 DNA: TGTGCCAGCAGGACTAGGGATCTGGGGACTGAAGCTTTCTTT; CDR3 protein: CASRTRDLGTEAFF
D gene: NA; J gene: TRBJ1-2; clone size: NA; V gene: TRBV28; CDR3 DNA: TGTGCCAGCAGTTCCCTCGGGGGGTCCTATGGCTACACCTTC; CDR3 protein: CASSSLGGSYGYTF
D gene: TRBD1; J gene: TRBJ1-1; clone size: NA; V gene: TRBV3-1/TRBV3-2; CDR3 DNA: TGTGCCAGCAGCCAAGAAGGGTGGACAGGGGGCATCACTGAAGCTTTCTTT; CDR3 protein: CASSQEGWTGGITEAFF
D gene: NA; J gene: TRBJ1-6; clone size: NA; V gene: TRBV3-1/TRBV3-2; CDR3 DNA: TGTGCCAGCAGCCAAGATATCCCCCCCAGGAAGAATTCACCCCTCCACTTT; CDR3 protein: CASSQDIPPRKNSPLHF
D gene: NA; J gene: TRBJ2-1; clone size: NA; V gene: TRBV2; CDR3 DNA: TGTGCCAGCAGTGAGCGGCGCTCCTACAATGAGCAGTTCTTC; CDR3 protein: CASSERRSYNEQFF
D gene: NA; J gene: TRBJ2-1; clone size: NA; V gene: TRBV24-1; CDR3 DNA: TGTGCCACCAGTGATTTACGGGGAAATTCCTACAATGAGCAGTTCTTC; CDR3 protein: CATSDLRGNSYNEQFF
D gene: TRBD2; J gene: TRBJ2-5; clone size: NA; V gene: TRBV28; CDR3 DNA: TGTGCCAGCAGTATGTCGGGGGGGGCCGGCCAAGAGACCCAGTACTTC; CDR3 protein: CASSMSGGAGQETQYF
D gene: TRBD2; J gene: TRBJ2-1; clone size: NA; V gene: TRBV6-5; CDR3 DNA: TGTGCCAGCAGGAACGCGGGGGGCTTTTACAATGAGCAGTTCTTC; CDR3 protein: CASRNAGGFYNEQFF
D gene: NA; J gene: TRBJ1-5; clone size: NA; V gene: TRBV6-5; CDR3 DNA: TGTGCCAGCAAGCTATTCGTCAATCAGCCCCAGCATTTT; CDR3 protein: CASKLFVNQPQHF
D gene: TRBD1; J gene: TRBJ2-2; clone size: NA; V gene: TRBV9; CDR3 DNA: TGTGCCAGCAGCGTAGTAGGGACAGCGTCGAGGACCGGGGAGCTGTTTTTT; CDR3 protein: CASSVVGTASRTGELFF
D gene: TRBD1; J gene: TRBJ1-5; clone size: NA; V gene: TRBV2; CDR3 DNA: TGTGCCAGCAGTGGTACAGGGGAATTCCAGCCCCAGCATTTT; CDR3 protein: CASSGTGEFQPQHF
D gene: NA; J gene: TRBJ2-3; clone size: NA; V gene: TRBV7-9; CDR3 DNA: TGTGCCAGCAGCCCGTGGGGGGAGGTGGCGCAGTATTTT; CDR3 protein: CASSPWGEVAQYF
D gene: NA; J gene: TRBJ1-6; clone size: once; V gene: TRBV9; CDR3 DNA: TGTGCCAGCGGCCTCGGGGAGTCACCCCTCCACTTT; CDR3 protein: CASGLGESPLHF
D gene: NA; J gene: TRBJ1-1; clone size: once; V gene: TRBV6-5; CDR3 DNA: TGTGCCAGCAGTTGGGGGGGAGGAGTGAACACTGAAGCTTTCTTT; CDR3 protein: CASSWGGGVNTEAFF
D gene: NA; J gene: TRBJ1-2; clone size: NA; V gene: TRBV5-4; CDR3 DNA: TGTGCCAGCAGCTTGGTGCAGGGGCGAGAGGGCTACACCTTC; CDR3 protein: CASSLVQGREGYTF
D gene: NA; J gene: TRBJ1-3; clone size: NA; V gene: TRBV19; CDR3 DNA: TGTGCCAGTAGCCACTCTGGAAACACCATATATTTT; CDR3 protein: CASSHSGNTIYF
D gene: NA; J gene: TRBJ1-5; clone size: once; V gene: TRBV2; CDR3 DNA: TGTGCCAGCAGTCTCGTTGGGGCCAATCAGCCCCAGCATTTT; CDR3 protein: CASSLVGANQPQHF
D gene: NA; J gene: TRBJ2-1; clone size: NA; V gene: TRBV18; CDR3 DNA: TGTGCCAGCTCACCGGTAAAGAGCTCCTACAATGAGCAGTTCTTC; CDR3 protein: CASSPVKSSYNEQFF
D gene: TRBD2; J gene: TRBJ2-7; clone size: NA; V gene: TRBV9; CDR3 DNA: TGTGCCAGCAGCTCACAGCGAGCGGGGGAGCAGTACTTC; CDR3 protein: CASSSQRAGEQYF
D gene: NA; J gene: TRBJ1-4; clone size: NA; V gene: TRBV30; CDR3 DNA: TGTGCCTGGAGTAAGGGGAGGGTAGGAACTAATGAAAAACTGTTTTTT; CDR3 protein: CAWSKGRVGTNEKLFF
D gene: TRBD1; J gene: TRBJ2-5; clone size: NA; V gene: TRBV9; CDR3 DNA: TGTGCCAGCAGCGTTAGGCCGACAGGGAACGGCGAGACCCAGTACTTC; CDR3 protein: CASSVRPTGNGETQYF
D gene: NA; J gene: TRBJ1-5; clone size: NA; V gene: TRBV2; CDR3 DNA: TGTGCCAGCAGCGTACAAGGGGATGGACAGCCCCAGCATTTT; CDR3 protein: CASSVQGDGQPQHF
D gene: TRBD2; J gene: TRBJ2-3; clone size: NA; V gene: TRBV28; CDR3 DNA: TGTGCCAGCTCATTAGCGGGAGTGTTAGCAGATACGCAGTATTTT; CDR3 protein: CASSLAGVLADTQYF
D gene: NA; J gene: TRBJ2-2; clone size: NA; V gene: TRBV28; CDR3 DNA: TGTGCCAGCAGTTTTGTTAGGGGGGGAACCGGGGAGCTGTTTTTT; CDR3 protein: CASSFVRGGTGELFF
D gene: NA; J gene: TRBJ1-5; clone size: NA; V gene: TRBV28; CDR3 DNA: TGTGCCAGCAGTTTAGCCGACAGGCTCAATCAGCCCCAGCATTTT; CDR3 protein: CASSLADRLNQPQHF
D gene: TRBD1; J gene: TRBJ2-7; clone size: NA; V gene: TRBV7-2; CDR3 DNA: TGTGCCAGCACCCCTGTGGACAGGGGATACTACGAGCAGTACTTC; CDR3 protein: CASTPVDRGYYEQYF
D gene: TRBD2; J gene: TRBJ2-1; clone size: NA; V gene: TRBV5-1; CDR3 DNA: TGCGCCAGCAGCTCCAGGGAGGGAGGGAGCTTTTACAATGAGCAGTTCTTC; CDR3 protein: CASSSREGGSFYNEQFF
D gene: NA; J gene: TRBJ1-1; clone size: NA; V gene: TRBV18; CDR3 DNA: TGTGCCAGCTCAGACAGCTTGAACACTGAAGCTTTCTTT; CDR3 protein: CASSDSLNTEAFF
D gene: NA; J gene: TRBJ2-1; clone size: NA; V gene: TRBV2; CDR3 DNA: TGTGCCAGCAGTTCAATTACAAATGTGGACAATGAGCAGTTCTTC; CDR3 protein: CASSSITNVDNEQFF
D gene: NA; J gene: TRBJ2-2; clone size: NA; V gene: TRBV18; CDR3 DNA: TGTGCCAGCTCACTTGAACCCGGCGGGACCGGGGAGCTGTTTTTT; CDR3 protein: CASSLEPGGTGELFF
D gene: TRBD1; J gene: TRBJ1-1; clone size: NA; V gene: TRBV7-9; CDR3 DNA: TGTGCCAGCAGCATTACAGGGGTAAACACTGAAGCTTTCTTT; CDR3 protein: CASSITGVNTEAFF
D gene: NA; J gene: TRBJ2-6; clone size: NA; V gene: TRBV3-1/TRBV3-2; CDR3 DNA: TGTGCCAGCAGCCAGGGGCATAGGGTCTCTGGGGCCAACGTCCTGACTTTC; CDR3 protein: CASSQGHRVSGANVLTF
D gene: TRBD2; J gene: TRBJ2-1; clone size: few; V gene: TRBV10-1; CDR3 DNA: TGCGCCAGCAGTGCTCTAGCGGGTAGCTCCTACAATGAGCAGTTCTTC; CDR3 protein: CASSALAGSSYNEQFF
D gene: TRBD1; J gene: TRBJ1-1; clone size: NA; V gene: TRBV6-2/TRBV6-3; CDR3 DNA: TGTGCCAGCAGTCCGACAAGACAGGGAAGCACTGAAGCTTTCTTT; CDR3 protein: CASSPTRQGSTEAFF
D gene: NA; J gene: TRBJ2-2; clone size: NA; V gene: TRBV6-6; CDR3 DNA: TGTGCCAGCAGTTACGGGGTGGGAGCGGGCACCGGGGAGCTGTTTTTT; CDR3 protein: CASSYGVGAGTGELFF
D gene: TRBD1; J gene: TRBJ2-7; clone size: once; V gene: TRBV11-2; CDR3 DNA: TGTGCCACCTTTCAGACAGGGGTACCCTACGAGCAGTACTTC; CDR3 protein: CATFQTGVPYEQYF